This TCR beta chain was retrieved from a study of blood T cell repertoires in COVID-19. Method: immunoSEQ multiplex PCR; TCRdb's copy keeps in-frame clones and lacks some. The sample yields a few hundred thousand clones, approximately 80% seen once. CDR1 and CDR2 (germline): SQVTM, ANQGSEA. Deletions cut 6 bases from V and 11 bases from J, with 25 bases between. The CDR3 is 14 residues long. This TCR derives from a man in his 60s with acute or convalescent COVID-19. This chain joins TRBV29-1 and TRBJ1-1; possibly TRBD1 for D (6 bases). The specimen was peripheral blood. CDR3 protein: CSVALQGGSKRAFF. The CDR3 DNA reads TGCAGCGTGGCACTACAGGGAGGGTCAAAGAGGGCTTTCTTT. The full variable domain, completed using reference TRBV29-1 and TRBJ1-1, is SAVISQKPSRDICQRGTSLTIQCQVDSQVTMMFWYRQQPGQSLTLIATANQGSEATYESGFVIDKFPISRPNLTFSTLTVSNMSPEDSSIYLCSVALQGGSKRAFFGQGTRLTVV.